One TCR beta chain is described in this entry. Its specificity is not known. Germline V lookup: CDR1 KGHSH, CDR2 LQKENI. V was cut by 4 bases and J by 8 bases, with 15 bases left in between. The CDR3 is 14 residues long. The data were obtained in a study of shared clonotypes between healthy human individuals. Study results and limitations: Despite large depth, sorted-subset datasets appeared incompletely sequenced.

Sequenced by immunoSEQ multiplex PCR; TCRdb stores in-frame clones only, minus some. The sample holds about 2.3 million clones, approximately 93% seen once. The clonotype originates from a man between 18 and 35 years old in good health. Some clones in this sample may be carry-over from other donors' samples. The chain couples TRBV18 to TRBJ1-3; no clear D gene. Material: naive CD4+ T cells from PBMCs. Subset noted: CD45RA+ positively selected. CDR3 protein: CASSRFLGEDTIYF. The CDR3 DNA reads as TGTGCCAGCTCACGCTTTCTCGGGGAGGACACCATATATTTT.